Here is one T cell receptor (beta chain) with its context. In the original analysis: Scientists estimated how many nucleated cells there were by amplifying reference gene primers. Profiling relied on immunoSEQ multiplex PCR, and the TCRdb table lists in-frame clones only, not all of them. D and trimming come from the DNA, and the V and J calls and clone size come from that table. The sample lists 130,000 or so clones; about 86% were seen once. V gave up 0 bases and J gave up 8 bases; unmatched junction bases: 7. The CDR3 runs to 15 residues. CDR1 is SGDLS, CDR2 YYNGEE, per germline. Enrollees, about 18 to 95 years old, lived in 20 to 25 US areas. Cohort placement rested on clinical history that participants reported themselves. This sample is part of a study of blood T cell repertoires in COVID-19. Background on the study: PBMCs, B-cell-depleted T cells, or T cells were the source of the cDNA or gDNA that made up the material.

The receptor comes from a man aged 35 to 55 with acute COVID-19. Sequencing input: PBMCs or T cells enriched from blood (not recorded which). The chain couples TRBV9 to TRBJ1-2, with TRBD1 matching 10 bases. The CDR3 DNA is TGTGCCAGCAGCGTAGGTACGGGACAGGGGAGCGGCTACACCTTC. Translation: CASSVGTGQGSGYTF.